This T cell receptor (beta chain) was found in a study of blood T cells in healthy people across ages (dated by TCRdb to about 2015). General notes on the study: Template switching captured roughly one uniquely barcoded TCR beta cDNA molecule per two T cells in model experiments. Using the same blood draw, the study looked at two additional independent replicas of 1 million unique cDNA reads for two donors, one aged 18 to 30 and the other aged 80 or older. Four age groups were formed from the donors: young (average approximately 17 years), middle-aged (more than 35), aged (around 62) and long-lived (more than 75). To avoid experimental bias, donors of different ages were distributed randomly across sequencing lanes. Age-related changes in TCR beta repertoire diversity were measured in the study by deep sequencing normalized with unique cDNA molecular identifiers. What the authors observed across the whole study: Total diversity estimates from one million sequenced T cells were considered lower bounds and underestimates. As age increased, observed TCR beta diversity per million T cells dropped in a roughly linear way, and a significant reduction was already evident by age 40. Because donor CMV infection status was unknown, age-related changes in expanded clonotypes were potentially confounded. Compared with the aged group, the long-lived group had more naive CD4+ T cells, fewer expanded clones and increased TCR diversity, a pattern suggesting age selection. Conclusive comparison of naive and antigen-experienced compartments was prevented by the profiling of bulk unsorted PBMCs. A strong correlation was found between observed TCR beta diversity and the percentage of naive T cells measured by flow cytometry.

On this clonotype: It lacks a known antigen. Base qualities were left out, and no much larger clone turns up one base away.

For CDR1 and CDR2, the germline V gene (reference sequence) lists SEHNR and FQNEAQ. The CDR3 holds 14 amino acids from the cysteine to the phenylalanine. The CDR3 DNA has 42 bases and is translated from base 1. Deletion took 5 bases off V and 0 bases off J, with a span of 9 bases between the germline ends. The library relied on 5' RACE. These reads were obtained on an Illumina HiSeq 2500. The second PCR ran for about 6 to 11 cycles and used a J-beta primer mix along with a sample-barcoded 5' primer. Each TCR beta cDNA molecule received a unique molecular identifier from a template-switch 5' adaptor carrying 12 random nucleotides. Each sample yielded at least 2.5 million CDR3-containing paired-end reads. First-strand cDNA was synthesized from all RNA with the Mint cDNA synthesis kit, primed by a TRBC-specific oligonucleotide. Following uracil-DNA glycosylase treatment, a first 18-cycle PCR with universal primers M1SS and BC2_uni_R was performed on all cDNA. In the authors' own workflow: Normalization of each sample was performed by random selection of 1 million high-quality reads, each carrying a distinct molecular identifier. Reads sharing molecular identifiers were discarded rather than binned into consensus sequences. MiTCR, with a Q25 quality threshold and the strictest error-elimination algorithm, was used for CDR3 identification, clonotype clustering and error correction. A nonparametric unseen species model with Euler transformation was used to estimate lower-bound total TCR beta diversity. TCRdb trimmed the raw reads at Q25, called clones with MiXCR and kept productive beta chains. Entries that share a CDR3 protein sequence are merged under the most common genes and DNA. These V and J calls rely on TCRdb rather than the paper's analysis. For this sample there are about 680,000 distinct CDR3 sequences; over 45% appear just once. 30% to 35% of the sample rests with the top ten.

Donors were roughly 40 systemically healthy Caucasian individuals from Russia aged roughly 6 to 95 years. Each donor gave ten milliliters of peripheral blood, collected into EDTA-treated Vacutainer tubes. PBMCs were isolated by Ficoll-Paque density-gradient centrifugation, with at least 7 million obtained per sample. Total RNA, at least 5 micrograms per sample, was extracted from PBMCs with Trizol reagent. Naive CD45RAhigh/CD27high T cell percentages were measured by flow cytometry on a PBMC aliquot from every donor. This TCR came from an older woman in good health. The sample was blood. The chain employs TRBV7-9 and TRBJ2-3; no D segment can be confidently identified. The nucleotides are TGTGCCAGCAGCCCCCGGGTCAGCACAGATACGCAGTATTTT. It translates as CASSPRVSTDTQYF. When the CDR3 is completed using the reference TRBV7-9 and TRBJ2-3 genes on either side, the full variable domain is DTGVSQNPRHKITKRGQNVTFRCDPISEHNRLYWYRQTLGQGPEFLTYFQNEAQLEKSRLLSDRFSAERPKGSFSTLEIQRTEQGDSAMYLCASSPRVSTDTQYFGPGTRLTVL.